This TCR beta chain emerged from a study of identical twins. Each CDR3 protein gets one entry after TCRdb re-called the 5' RACE reads with MiXCR. The data show hundreds of thousands of distinct CDR3 sequences, with 24% seen just once and just under 3% held by the top ten. V lost 5 bases to trimming and J lost 5 bases; unmatched junction nucleotides: 4. The CDR3 runs to 15 residues. CDR1 is SGHVS, CDR2 FQNEAQ, per germline. These data were likewise used in another study, on T cells expressing NK-cell markers.

This chain joins TRBV7-8 and TRBJ2-2, with TRBD1 matching over 11 bases. This receptor was obtained from a woman under 30 in good health. Input material: CD4+ T cells sorted from blood. The CDR3 DNA is TGTGCCAGCAGCCAGGGGACAGGGGGAACCGGGGAGCTGTTTTTT. It translates to CASSQGTGGTGELFF.